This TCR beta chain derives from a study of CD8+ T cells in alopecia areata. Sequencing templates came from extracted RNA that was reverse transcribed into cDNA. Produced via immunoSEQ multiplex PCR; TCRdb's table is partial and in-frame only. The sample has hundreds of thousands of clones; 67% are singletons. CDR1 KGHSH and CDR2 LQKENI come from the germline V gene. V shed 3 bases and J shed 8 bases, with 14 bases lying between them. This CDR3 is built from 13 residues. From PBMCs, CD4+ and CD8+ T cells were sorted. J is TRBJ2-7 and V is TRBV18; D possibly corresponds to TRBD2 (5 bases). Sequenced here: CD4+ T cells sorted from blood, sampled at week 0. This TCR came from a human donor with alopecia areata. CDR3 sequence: CASSPSSDWKQYF. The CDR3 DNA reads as TGTGCCAGCTCACCGAGTTCGGACTGGAAGCAGTACTTC. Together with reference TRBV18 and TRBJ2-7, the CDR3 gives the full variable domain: NAGVMQNPRHLVRRRGQEARLRCSPMKGHSHVYWYRQLPEEGLKFMVYLQKENIIDESGMPKERFSAEFPKEGPSILRIQQVVRGDSAAYFCASSPSSDWKQYFGPGTRLTVT.